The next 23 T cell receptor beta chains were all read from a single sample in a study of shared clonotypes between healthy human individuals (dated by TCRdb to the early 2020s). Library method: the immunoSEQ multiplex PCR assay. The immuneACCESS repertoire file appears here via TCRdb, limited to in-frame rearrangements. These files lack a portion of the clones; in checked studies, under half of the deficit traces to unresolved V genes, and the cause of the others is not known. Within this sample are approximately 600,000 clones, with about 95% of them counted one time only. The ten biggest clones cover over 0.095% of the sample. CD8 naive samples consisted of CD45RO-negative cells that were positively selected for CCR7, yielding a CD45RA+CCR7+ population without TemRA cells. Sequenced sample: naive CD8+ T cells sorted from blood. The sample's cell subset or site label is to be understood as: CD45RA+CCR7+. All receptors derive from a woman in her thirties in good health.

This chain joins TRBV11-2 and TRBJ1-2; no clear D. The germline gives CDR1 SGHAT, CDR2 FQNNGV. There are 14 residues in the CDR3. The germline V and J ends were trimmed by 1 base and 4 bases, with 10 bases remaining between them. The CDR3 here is CASSLVGVSYGYTF. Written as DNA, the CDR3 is TGTGCCAGCAGCTTAGTCGGGGTGAGCTATGGCTACACCTTC.

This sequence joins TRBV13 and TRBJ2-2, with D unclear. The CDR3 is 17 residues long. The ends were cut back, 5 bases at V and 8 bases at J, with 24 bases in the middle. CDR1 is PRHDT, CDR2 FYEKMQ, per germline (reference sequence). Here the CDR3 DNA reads TGTGCCAGCAGCACCACCCGGCAGGACCAAGTTCGGGGGGAGCTGTTTTTT. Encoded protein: CASSTTRQDQVRGELFF.

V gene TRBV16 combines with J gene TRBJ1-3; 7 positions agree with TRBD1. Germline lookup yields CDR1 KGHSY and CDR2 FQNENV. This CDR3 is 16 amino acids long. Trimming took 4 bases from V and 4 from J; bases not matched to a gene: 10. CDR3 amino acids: CASSPGTVDDGNTIYF. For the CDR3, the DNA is TGTGCCAGCAGCCCCGGGACAGTCGACGACGGAAACACCATATATTTT.

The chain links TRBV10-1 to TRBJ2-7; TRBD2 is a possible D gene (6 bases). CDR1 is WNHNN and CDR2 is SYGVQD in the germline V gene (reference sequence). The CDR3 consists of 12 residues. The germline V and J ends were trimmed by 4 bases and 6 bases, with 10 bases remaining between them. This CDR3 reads CASSGAGSEQYF. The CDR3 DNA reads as TGCGCCAGCAGTGGGGCGGGAAGCGAGCAGTACTTC.

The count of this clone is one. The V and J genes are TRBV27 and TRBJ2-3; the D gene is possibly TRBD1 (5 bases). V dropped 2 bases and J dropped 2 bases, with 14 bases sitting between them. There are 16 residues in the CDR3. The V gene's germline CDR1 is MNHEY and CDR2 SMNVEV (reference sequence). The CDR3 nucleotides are TGTGCCAGCAGTTTAAGATTGGGGCATTACACAGATACGCAGTATTTT. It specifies CASSLRLGHYTDTQYF.

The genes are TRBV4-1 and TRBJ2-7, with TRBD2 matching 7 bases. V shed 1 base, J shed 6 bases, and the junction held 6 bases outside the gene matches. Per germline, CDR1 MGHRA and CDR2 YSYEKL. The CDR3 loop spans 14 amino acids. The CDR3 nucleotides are TGCGCCAGCAGCCAAGTTGCGGGAGTCTCCGAGCAGTACTTC. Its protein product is CASSQVAGVSEQYF.

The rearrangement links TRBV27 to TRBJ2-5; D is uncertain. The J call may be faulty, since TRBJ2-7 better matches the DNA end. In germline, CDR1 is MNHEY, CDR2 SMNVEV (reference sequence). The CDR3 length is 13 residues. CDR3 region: CASSFSFFHEQYF. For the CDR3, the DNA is TGTGCCAGCAGTTTCAGTTTCTTCCACGAGCAGTACTTC.

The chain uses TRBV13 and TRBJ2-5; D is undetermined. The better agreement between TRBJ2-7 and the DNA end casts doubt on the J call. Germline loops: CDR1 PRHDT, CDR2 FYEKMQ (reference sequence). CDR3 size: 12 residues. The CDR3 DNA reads TGTGCCAGCAGCTTCGGCCTCTACGAGCAGTACTTC. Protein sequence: CASSFGLYEQYF.

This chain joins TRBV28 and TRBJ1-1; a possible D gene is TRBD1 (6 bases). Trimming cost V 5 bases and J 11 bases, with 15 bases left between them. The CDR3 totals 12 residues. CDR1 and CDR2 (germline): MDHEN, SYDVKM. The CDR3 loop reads CASSPWGAAAFF. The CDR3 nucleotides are TGTGCCAGCAGTCCCTGGGGGGCGGCGGCTTTCTTT. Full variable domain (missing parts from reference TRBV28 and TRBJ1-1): DVKVTQSSRYLVKRTGEKVFLECVQDMDHENMFWYRQDPGLGLRLIYFSYDVKMKEKGDIPEGYSVSREKKERFSLILESASTNQTSMYLCASSPWGAAAFFGQGTRLTVV.

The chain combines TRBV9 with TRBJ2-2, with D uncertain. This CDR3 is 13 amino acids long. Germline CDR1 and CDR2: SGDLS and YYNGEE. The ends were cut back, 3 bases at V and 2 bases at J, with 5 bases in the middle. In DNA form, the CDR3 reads TGTGCCAGCAGCGCCAGAAACACCGGGGAGCTGTTTTTT. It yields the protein CASSARNTGELFF.

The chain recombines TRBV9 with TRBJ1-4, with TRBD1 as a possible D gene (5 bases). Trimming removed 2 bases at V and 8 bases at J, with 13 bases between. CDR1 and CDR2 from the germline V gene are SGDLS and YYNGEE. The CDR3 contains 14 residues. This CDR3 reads CASSVQGLEEKLFF. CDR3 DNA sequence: TGTGCCAGCAGCGTTCAGGGATTGGAAGAAAAACTGTTTTTT.

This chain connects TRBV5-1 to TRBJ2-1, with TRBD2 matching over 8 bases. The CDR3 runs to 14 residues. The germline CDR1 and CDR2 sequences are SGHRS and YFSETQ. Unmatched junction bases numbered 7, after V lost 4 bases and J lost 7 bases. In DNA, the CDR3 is TGCGCCAGCAGCAGAACGGGAGGGCCGAATGAGCAGTTCTTC. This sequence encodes CASSRTGGPNEQFF.

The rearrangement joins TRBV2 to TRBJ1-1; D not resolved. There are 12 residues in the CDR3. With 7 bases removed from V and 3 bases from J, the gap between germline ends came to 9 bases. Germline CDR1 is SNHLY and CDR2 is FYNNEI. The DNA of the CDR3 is TGTGCCAGCACAGAGGGTCACACTGAAGCTTTCTTT. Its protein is CASTEGHTEAFF.

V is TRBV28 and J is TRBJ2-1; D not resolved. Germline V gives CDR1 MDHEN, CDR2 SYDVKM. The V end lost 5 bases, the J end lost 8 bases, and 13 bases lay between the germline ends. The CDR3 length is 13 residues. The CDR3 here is CASSGPIWDEQFF. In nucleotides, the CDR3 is TGTGCCAGCAGTGGGCCTATCTGGGATGAGCAGTTCTTC.

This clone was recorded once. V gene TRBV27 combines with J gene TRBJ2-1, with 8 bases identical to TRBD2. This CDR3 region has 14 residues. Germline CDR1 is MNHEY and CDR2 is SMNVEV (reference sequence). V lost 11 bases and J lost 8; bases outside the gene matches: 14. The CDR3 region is CAAGGQEGTYEQFF. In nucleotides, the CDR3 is TGTGCCGCGGGAGGCCAGGAGGGGACATATGAGCAGTTCTTC.

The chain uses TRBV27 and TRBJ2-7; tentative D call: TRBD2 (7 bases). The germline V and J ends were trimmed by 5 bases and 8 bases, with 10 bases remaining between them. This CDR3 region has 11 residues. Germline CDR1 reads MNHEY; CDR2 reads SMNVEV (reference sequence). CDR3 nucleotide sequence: TGTGCCAGCAGTGGGCGGGGGCAGCAGTACTTC. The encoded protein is CASSGRGQQYF.

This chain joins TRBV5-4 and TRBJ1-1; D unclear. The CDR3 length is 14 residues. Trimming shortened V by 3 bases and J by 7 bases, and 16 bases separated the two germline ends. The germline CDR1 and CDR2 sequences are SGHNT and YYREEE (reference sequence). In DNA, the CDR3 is TGTGCCAGCAGCTCCGACTTCCCAACAGATGAAGCTTTCTTT. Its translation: CASSSDFPTDEAFF.

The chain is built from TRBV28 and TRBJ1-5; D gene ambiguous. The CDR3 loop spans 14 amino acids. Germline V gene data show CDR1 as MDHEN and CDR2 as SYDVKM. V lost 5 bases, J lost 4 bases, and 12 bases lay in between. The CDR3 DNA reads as TGTGCCAGCAGTGGTGGGTCGAGTAATCAGCCCCAGCATTTT. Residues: CASSGGSSNQPQHF.

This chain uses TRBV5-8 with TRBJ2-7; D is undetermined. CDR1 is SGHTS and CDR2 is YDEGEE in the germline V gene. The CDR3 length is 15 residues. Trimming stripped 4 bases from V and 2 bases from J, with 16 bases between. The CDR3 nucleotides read TGTGCCAGCAGCACGATAGAAGCGACCACCTACGAGCAGTACTTC. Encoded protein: CASSTIEATTYEQYF.

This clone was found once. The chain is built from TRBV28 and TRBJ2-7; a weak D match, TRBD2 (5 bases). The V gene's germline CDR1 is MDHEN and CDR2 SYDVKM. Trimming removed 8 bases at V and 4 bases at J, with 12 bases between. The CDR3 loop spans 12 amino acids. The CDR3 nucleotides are TGTGCCAGCCGAGCGGTCTGGTACGAGCAGTACTTC. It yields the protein CASRAVWYEQYF.

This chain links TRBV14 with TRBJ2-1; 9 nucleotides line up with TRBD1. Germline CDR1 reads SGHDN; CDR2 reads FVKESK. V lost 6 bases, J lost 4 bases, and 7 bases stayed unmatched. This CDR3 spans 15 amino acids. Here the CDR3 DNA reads TGTGCCAGCAGTTTCGGGACAGGGAATTACAATGAGCAGTTCTTC. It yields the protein CASSFGTGNYNEQFF.

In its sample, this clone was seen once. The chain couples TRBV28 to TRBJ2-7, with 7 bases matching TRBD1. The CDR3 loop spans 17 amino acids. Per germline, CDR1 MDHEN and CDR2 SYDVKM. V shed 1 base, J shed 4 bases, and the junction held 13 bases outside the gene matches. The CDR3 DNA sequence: TGTGCCAGCAGTTTATCTCCAGGGACAGATAATTCATACGAGCAGTACTTC. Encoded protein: CASSLSPGTDNSYEQYF.

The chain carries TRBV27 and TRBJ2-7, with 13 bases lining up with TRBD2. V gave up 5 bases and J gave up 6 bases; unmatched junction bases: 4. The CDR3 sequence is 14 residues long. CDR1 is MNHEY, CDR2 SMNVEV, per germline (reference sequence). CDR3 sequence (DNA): TGTGCCAGCAGTGGACTAGCGGGAGTCTTCGAGCAGTACTTC. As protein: CASSGLAGVFEQYF.